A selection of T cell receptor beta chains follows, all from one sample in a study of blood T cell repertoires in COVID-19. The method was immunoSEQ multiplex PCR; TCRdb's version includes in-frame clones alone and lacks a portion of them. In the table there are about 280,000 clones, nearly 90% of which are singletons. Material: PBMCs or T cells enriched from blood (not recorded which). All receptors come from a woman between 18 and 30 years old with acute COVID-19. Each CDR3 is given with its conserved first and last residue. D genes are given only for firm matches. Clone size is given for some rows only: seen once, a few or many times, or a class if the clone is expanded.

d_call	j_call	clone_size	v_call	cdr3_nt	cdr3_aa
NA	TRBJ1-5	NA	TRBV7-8	TGTGCCAGCAGCTTAAGCCCGGACTATAGCAATCAGCCCCAGCATTTT	CASSLSPDYSNQPQHF
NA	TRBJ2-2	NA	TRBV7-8	TGTGCCAGCAATCGAGGAGCGAACACCGGGGAGCTGTTTTTT	CASNRGANTGELFF
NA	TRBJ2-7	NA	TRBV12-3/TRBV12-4	TGTGCCAGCACGAACAGGTTTTACGAGCAGTACTTC	CASTNRFYEQYF
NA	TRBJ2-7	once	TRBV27	TGTGCCAGCAATCCCGACAGCCTGAGCTACGAGCAGTACTTC	CASNPDSLSYEQYF
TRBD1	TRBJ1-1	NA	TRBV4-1	TGCGCCAGCAGCCAGGGGGACAGGGATAACACTGAAGCTTTCTTT	CASSQGDRDNTEAFF
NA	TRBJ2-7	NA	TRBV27	TGTGCCAGCAGTAGTTCTTTTCCGCGTGTTGTCCTTATTGGACAGAAAAGCTCCTACGAGCAGTACTTC	CASSSSFPRVVLIGQKSSYEQYF
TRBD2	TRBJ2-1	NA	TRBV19	TGTGCCAGTAGTATAACGGCTAGCGGTTCCTACAATGAGCAGTTCTTC	CASSITASGSYNEQFF
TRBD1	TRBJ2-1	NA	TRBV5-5	TGTGCCAGCAGCTTGAGGGGACAGGGCTACGGTGAGCAGTTCTTC	CASSLRGQGYGEQFF
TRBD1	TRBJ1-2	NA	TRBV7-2	TGTGCCAGCAGCTTCGGGACAGGGATGTATGGCTACACCTTC	CASSFGTGMYGYTF
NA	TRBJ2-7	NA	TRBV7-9	TGTGCCAGCAGCTGGAGCTACGAGCAGTACTTC	CASSWSYEQYF
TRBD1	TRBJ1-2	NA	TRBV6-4	TGTGCCAGCAGTGACGGGACAGGGGATGGCTACACCTTC	CASSDGTGDGYTF
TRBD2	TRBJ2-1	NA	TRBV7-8	TGTACCAGCAGCCCCGGGACTAGCGGGAGTAATGAGCAGTTCTTC	CTSSPGTSGSNEQFF
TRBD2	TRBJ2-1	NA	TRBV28	TGTGCCAGCAGTTCCCACGGGGGGTTTGGCAATGAGCAGTTCTTC	CASSSHGGFGNEQFF
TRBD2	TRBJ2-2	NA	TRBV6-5	TGTGCCAGCAGTTCTAGCGGGAGTTTTGAGGCCGGGGAGCTGTTTTTT	CASSSSGSFEAGELFF
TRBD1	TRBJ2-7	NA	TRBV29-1	TGCAGCGTCGTGGGACAGTACTACGAGCAGTACTTC	CSVVGQYYEQYF
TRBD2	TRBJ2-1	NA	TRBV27	TGTGCCAGCAGTTTGTTTAGCGGGAGATACAATGAGCAGTTCTTC	CASSLFSGRYNEQFF
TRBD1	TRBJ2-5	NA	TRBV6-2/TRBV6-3	TGTGCCAGCAGTTCCCGGACAGGGCGGGAAGAGACCCAGTACTTC	CASSSRTGREETQYF
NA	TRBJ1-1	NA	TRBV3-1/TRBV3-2	TGTGCCAGCAGCCAGACCACAGTGAACACTGAAGCTTTCTTT	CASSQTTVNTEAFF
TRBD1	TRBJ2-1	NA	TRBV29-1	TGCAGCGCCCGGGACAGGGTCAATGAGCAGTTCTTC	CSARDRVNEQFF
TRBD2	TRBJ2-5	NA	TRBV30	TGTGCCTGGAGGTTTAAGGGGTCGACTAGCGGGGGGGAGACCCAGTACTTC	CAWRFKGSTSGGETQYF
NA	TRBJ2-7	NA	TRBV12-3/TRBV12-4	TGTGCCAGCAGTTTAGGGGGAGCCGAGCAGTACTTC	CASSLGGAEQYF
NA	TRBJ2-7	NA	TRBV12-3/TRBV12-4	TGTGCCAGCAGAGGACACCCCTACGAGCAGTACTTC	CASRGHPYEQYF
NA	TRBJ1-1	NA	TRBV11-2	TGTGCCAGCAGCTTAGTCGTTCCGGGGTGGACGAACACTGAAGCTTTCTTT	CASSLVVPGWTNTEAFF
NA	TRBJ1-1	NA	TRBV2	TGTGCCAGCAGCCACAGGGAAGGGACTGAAGCTTTCTTT	CASSHREGTEAFF
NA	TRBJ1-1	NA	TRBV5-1	TGCGCCAGCAGCCCGGGCCCAGGACAAGGTTTGAACACTGAAGCTTTCTTT	CASSPGPGQGLNTEAFF
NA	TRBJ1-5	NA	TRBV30	TGTGCCTGGAGTGTAACAAGCGGTCAGCCCCAGCATTTT	CAWSVTSGQPQHF
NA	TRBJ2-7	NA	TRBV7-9	TGTGCCAGCAGTAAACAGGGCTCCTACGAGCAGTACTTC	CASSKQGSYEQYF
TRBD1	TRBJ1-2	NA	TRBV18	TGTGCCAGCTCACCCCGACAGGGTCGCAACTATGGCTACACCTTC	CASSPRQGRNYGYTF
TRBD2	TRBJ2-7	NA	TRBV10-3	TGTGCCATCAGTGAGTATGGGACTAGCGGGAAGTTC	CAISEYGTSGKF
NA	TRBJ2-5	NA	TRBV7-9	TGTGCCAGCAGCTTAGGAGGGAAAGGAGAGACCCAGTACTTC	CASSLGGKGETQYF
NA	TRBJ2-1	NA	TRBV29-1	TGCAGCGTTGATGTAGCGGCCTACAATGAGCAGTTCTTC	CSVDVAAYNEQFF
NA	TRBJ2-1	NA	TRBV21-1	TGTGCCAGCAGCAAGACCACCGAGGAGGGCGCCTACAATGAGCAGTTCTTC	CASSKTTEEGAYNEQFF